The 22 T cell receptor delta chains below were found in one sample sequenced in a study of gamma-delta chains in newborns, infants, children. TCRdb applied CATT to the reads for clone calling. The sample yields 5,500 or so delta-chain clones, 1.5% to 2.5% seen once. What was sequenced was blood. These receptors all come from a child who was a newborn, infant or young child, either healthy, febrile or measles-vaccinated (not recorded which).

This clone was found a few times. A much larger clone is a single base away; this may be a read error. The chain joins TRDV2 to TRDJ3, with 9 bases matching TRDD3. The CDR3 length is 19 residues. Germline CDR1 reads GEAIGNYY; CDR2 reads EKD. V dropped 0 bases and J dropped 2; count of bases not matched to a gene: 7. The CDR3 reads CACDTWGITRPWDTRQMFF. DNA for the CDR3: TGTGCCTGTGACACCTGGGGGATAACTCGCCCCTGGGACACCCGACAGATGTTTTTC.

By share of the sample, this clone is medium-sized. The same CDR3 can be traced to other DNA sequences in this sample. The V call is TRDV2, the J call TRDJ3; 8 nucleotides line up with TRDD3. V dropped 0 bases and J dropped 0; count of bases not matched to a gene: 9. The CDR3 spans 20 residues. Germline CDR1 is GEAIGNYY and CDR2 is EKD. CDR3 protein: CACDTMRTGGSSWDTRQMFF. As DNA, the CDR3 is TGTGCCTGTGACACCATGAGGACTGGGGGGAGCTCCTGGGACACCCGACAGATGTTTTTC.

This clone showed up just a few times. Just one base apart from a much larger clone, this may be a read error. Additional DNA sequences in this sample encode the identical CDR3. This chain connects TRDV2 to TRDJ3, with D perhaps TRDD3 (6 bases). Trimming pared 0 bases from V and 0 bases from J, leaving 14 bases between. CDR3 size: 19 residues. Germline CDR1 GEAIGNYY, CDR2 EKD. The CDR3 bases are TGTGCCTGTGACACCGTATTGGGGATTCTCTCCTGGGACACCCGACAGATGTTTTTC. Amino acids: CACDTVLGILSWDTRQMFF.

Concerning this clone: This may come from a read error, since a much larger clone is one base off. This chain joins TRDV2 and TRDJ3; a weak D match, TRDD3 (6 bases). Germline loops: CDR1 GEAIGNYY, CDR2 EKD. The CDR3 consists of 22 residues. V lost 0 bases and J 3 bases, leaving 26 bases between the germline ends. The DNA for the CDR3 is TGTGCCTGTGACACCGTAAGTCGTTGGGTGATACGCGCAGGCTGGGACACCCGACAGATGTTTTTC. Its protein product is CACDTVSRWVIRAGWDTRQMFF.

In regard to this clone: One base separates it from a far larger clone, so it is likely a read error. The same CDR3 can be traced to other DNA sequences in this sample. The rearrangement links TRAV29/DV5 to TRDJ2; 10 positions match TRDD3. The CDR3 extends over 14 amino acids. CDR1 and CDR2 from the germline V gene are NSMFDY and ISSIKDK. CDR3 in amino acids: CAAYWGILTAQLFF. The CDR3 coding sequence is TGTGCAGCATACTGGGGGATTTTGACAGCACAGCTCTTCTTT.

About this clone: The protein in TCRdb stems from a much larger clone and differs at residue 4 from this DNA's translation, likely a read error; here the protein is translated from the DNA. The chain couples TRDV2 to TRDJ2; tentative D call: TRDD3 (6 bases). V was cut by 5 bases and J by 8 bases, with 17 bases left in between. CDR1 and CDR2 from the germline V gene are GEAIGNYY and EKD. CDR3 size: 14 residues. CDR3 sequence reads: CACGTRGDLAQLFF. The CDR3 DNA reads TGTGCCTGTGGCACAAGGGGGGACCTGGCACAACTCTTCTTT.

The gene calls are TRDV2 and TRDJ1, with 13 bases that match TRDD3. Germline-derived CDR1 and CDR2 are GEAIGNYY and EKD. CDR3 length: 16 residues. The V segment lost 3 bases and the J segment 13 bases; nucleotides outside the gene matches: 16. The DNA for the CDR3 is TGTGCCTGTGACCTACTGGGGGATACGTACACCGATAAGCCCATCTTT. Translating gives CACDLLGDTYTDKPIF.

The V gene is TRDV2, the J gene TRDJ1, with a tentative D call TRDD3 (6 bases). Per germline, CDR1 GEAIGNYY and CDR2 EKD. The ends were cut back, 3 bases at V and 8 bases at J, with 21 bases in the middle. CDR3 length equals 15 residues. The CDR3, as DNA: TGTGCCTGTGACCCCGGCGGGATAATGAGTAGGAAACTCATCTTT. Translated, it gives CACDPGGIMSRKLIF.

By share, this clone ranks as medium-sized (0.01 to 0.1%). This specimen includes other DNA sequences encoding the same CDR3. The chain is built from TRDV2 and TRDJ3; 13 bases map to TRDD3. Germline V gene sequence: CDR1 GEAIGNYY, CDR2 EKD. Trimming cost V 2 bases and J 5 bases; bases outside gene matches: 2. The CDR3 has 17 residues. CDR3 DNA sequence: TGTGCCTGTGACATACTGGGGGATACGAGGGACACCCGACAGATGTTTTTC. Its protein is CACDILGDTRDTRQMFF.

A remark on this clone: A much larger clone differs from this one at a single base, so this may be a read error. The sample holds other DNA sequences that translate to the same CDR3. This sequence joins TRDV2 and TRDJ3, with D tentatively TRDD3 (6 bases). CDR1 and CDR2 (germline): GEAIGNYY, EKD. The CDR3 loop spans 18 amino acids. CDR3 region: CACDTWGLSSWDTRQMFF. CDR3 DNA: TGTGCCTGTGACACCTGGGGGTTGAGCTCCTGGGACACCCGGCAGATGTTTTTC.

This clone showed up just a few times. This DNA's translation and the protein TCRdb lists, from a much larger clone, do not match at residue 7, likely due to a read error; the protein shown is translated from the DNA. This sequence joins TRDV2 and TRDJ3; 7 nucleotides match TRDD3. Germline V CDR1 and CDR2: GEAIGNYY, EKD. The CDR3 sequence is 18 residues long. V dropped 3 bases and J dropped 3; count of bases not matched to a gene: 10. CDR3 sequence reads: CACDPLEDTRWDTRQMFF. CDR3 sequence (DNA): TGTGCCTGTGACCCACTGGAGGATACGCGCTGGGACACCCGACAGATGTTTTTC.

This clone was recorded a few times. A much bigger clone sits one base away, suggesting this may be a read error. The same CDR3 also results from other DNA sequences found in this sample. CDR3 amino acids: CACDSVLGDITSWDTRQMFF. The CDR3 DNA sequence: TGTGCCTGTGACTCCGTACTGGGGGACATTACCTCCTGGGACACCCGGCAGATGTTTTTC. This chain uses TRDV2 with TRDJ3, with 9 bases lining up with TRDD3. The CDR3 sequence is 20 residues long. Per germline, CDR1 GEAIGNYY and CDR2 EKD.

This clone came up a few times. It is likely a read error: a sequence one base away is far more abundant. This sample also contains other DNA sequences that code for the same CDR3. This chain links TRDV2 with TRDJ3; TRDD3 aligns across 8 bases. CDR1 GEAIGNYY and CDR2 EKD come from the germline V gene. Losses at the gene ends were 2 bases for V and 0 bases for J; bases not matched to a gene: 5. This CDR3 spans 18 amino acids. CDR3 sequence (DNA): TGTGCCTGTGACAGTACCGGGGGATACTCCTGGGACACCCGACAGATGTTTTTC. This codes for CACDSTGGYSWDTRQMFF.

On this clone itself: One end of the junction is discordant with germline, which a read error may explain. The chain carries TRDV2 and TRDJ1, with 7 bases identical to TRDD3. This CDR3 region has 16 residues. Germline V gives CDR1 GEAIGNYY, CDR2 EKD. The CDR3 coding sequence is TGTGCCCGTGACATCCTGGGGGTTGATCCCACCGATAAACTCATCTTT. It is translated as CARDILGVDPTDKLIF.

Turning to this clone: TCRdb assigns this DNA the protein of a much larger clone, which departs from its translation at residue 11; this likely reflects a read error, and the protein shown comes from translating the DNA. The chain is built from TRDV2 and TRDJ2; TRDD3 matches 10 bases. Germline V gives CDR1 GEAIGNYY, CDR2 EKD. CDR3 length equals 18 residues. The J segment lost 0 bases and the V segment lost 3 bases, leaving 9 bases of the junction unmatched. CDR3 in DNA: TGTGCCTGTGACCCCGTACTGGGGGATGCCACTTTGACAGCACAACTCTTCTTT. It is translated as CACDPVLGDATLTAQLFF.

By share, this clone counts as medium-sized. One base away lies a much larger clone, so this may be a sequencing read error. This chain links TRDV2 with TRDJ2; weak D call: TRDD3 (5 bases). The ends were cut back, 1 base at V and 8 bases at J, with 13 bases in the middle. The CDR3 is made up of 14 amino acids. Germline-derived CDR1 and CDR2 are GEAIGNYY and EKD. The CDR3: CACDTRGALAQLFF. The CDR3 bases are TGTGCCTGTGACACAAGGGGGGCCCTGGCACAACTCTTCTTT.

This clone has more than one count but fewer than ten. This DNA's translation and the protein TCRdb lists, from a much larger clone, do not match at residue 12, likely due to a read error; the protein shown is translated from the DNA. The chain carries TRDV2 and TRDJ3; the match to TRDD3 covers 10 bases. Germline V gene data show CDR1 as GEAIGNYY and CDR2 as EKD. The CDR3 covers 19 residues. The CDR3 bases are TGTGCCTGTGATGTACTGGGGGATGGCCGCTCCCGGGACACCCGACAGATGTTTTTC. Protein sequence: CACDVLGDGRSRDTRQMFF.

This clone was counted between two and nine times. Since a much larger clone is just one base distant, this may be a read error. In the same sample, other DNA sequences code for this CDR3. The rearrangement uses TRDV2 and TRDJ2; 7 nucleotides align to TRDD3. Germline-derived CDR1 and CDR2 are GEAIGNYY and EKD. The CDR3 has 16 residues. CDR3 coding DNA: TGTGCCTGTGACACCGTTGGGGGAACTTTGACAGCCCAACTCTTCTTT. Encoded protein: CACDTVGGTLTAQLFF.

Regarding this clone: TCRdb's protein for this DNA is that of a much larger clone and differs from the translation at residue 14, likely a read error; the protein shown is the DNA translation. The J gene is TRDJ3, the V gene TRDV2, with a possible D match to TRDD3 (5 bases). The CDR3 runs 18 residues. CDR1 is GEAIGNYY, CDR2 EKD, per germline. CDR3 protein: CACDTWDRNSWDTGQMFF. The CDR3 bases are TGTGCCTGTGACACCTGGGACCGGAACTCCTGGGACACCGGACAGATGTTTTTC.

In regard to this clone: One base away lies a much larger clone, so this may be a sequencing read error. This chain connects TRDV2 to TRDJ3; D is unresolved. Germline CDR1 GEAIGNYY, CDR2 EKD. CDR3 length: 16 amino acids. Trimming removed 0 bases from V and 2 bases from J, with 7 bases in between. CDR3 sequence (DNA): TGTGCCTGTGACACCGTGGCCGCCTGGGACACCCGACAGATGTTTTTC. This translates into CACDTVAAWDTRQMFF.

In the case of this clone: TCRdb lists the protein of a much larger clone for this DNA, which differs at residue 2, so this is likely a read error; the protein given here is translated from the DNA itself. This chain joins TRDV2 and TRDJ3; D is unclear. The germline V gene has CDR1 GEAIGNYY and CDR2 EKD. CDR3 length: 18 residues. This CDR3 reads CSCDTVDFMNRDTRQMFF. The CDR3 DNA sequence: TGTTCCTGTGACACCGTGGACTTCATGAACAGGGACACCCGACAGATGTTTTTC.

The table lists this clone with a few counts. An end of the junction differs from the germline gene, which may be a read error. This chain links TRDV2 with TRDJ3, with D perhaps TRDD3 (5 bases). Germline CDR1 reads GEAIGNYY; CDR2 reads EKD. The CDR3 has 16 amino acids. The CDR3 DNA follows: TGTGCCTGTGACTCCTTTAGCTCCTGGGACGCCCGACAGATGTTTTTC. Translating gives CACDSFSSWDARQMFF.